The 10 T cell receptor beta chains in this list originate from one sample, sequenced in a study of T cells in Graves' hyperthyroidism and ophthalmopathy. RNA transcripts provided the source from which TCR beta CDR3 regions were amplified. During a first-round RT-PCR of the TCR CDR3, the HTBI primer set was used. TCRdb re-called the multiplex PCR reads with MiXCR, one entry per CDR3 protein. The table records 700,000 or so distinct CDR3 sequences, roughly 15% of them present only once. Specimen: blood. The origin of the receptors is a man aged 18 to 35 with Graves' hyperthyroidism.

A remark on this clonotype: Mismatch with germline at one junction end may stem from a read error. V gene TRBV7-9 combines with J gene TRBJ2-6; possibly TRBD1 for D (7 bases). The CDR3 covers 17 residues. Germline loops: CDR1 SEHNR, CDR2 FQNEAQ (reference sequence). This CDR3 reads CASSRGTASSGANALTF. The CDR3 DNA is TGTGCCAGCAGCCGCGGGACAGCTAGCTCTGGGGCCAACGCCCTGACTTTC.

The V and J genes are TRBV2 and TRBJ2-5; the D gene is possibly TRBD1 (5 bases). The germline gives CDR1 SNHLY, CDR2 FYNNEI. This CDR3 spans 14 amino acids. Trimming removed 2 bases at V and 7 bases at J, with 14 bases between. The CDR3 sequence: CASSESGPQGTQYF. For the CDR3, the DNA is TGTGCCAGCAGTGAATCGGGCCCCCAGGGGACCCAGTACTTC.

This clonotype was seen only a few times. This rearrangement joins TRBV7-2 to TRBJ2-7; D is uncertain. From germline, CDR1 is SGHTA and CDR2 FQGNSA. The CDR3 runs to 14 residues. V was pared by 5 bases and J by 3 bases, with 14 bases between. The CDR3 DNA sequence: TGTGCCAGCAGCCCCTCTTCACCGAACTACGAGCAGTACTTC. Translated, it gives CASSPSSPNYEQYF.

About this clonotype: One base away lies a much larger clone, so this may be a sequencing read error. The CDR3: CASSLDTSGYNEQFF. DNA of the CDR3: TGTGCCAGCAGCTTAGACACTAGCGGGTACAATGAGCAGTTCTTC. The chain joins TRBV7-3 to TRBJ2-1; 9 bases align to TRBD2. Per the germline V gene, CDR1 is SGHTA and CDR2 is FQGTGA. V shed 2 bases, J shed 4 bases, and the junction held 3 bases outside the gene matches. CDR3 length: 15 residues.

This clonotype has just a few counts. This chain joins TRBV9 and TRBJ2-1, with TRBD2 matching over 9 bases. V shed 3 bases, J shed 4 bases, and the junction held 8 bases outside the gene matches. This CDR3 region has 16 residues. From germline, CDR1 is SGDLS and CDR2 YYNGEE. CDR3 DNA: TGTGCCAGCAGCGCTCAACTAGCGGGCGAATACAATGAGCAGTTCTTC. As protein: CASSAQLAGEYNEQFF.

This clonotype was observed at least ten times. The chain recombines TRBV27 with TRBJ2-5; D is possibly TRBD2 (5 bases). CDR3 size: 14 residues. Per the germline V gene, CDR1 is MNHEY and CDR2 is SMNVEV (reference sequence). The V end lost 5 bases, the J end lost 4 bases, and 14 bases lay between the germline ends. The CDR3 loop reads CASSPGILSETQYF. The CDR3 DNA sequence: TGTGCCAGCAGTCCCGGGATTCTCTCAGAGACCCAGTACTTC.

CDR3 loop: CASRSLAGHKYQETQYF. The CDR3 nucleotides are TGTGCCAGCAGATCACTAGCGGGCCATAAGTACCAAGAGACCCAGTACTTC. The V gene is TRBV6-1, the J gene TRBJ2-5; 9 bases fit TRBD2. Trimming took 6 bases from V and 0 from J; bases not matched to a gene: 11. Germline-derived CDR1 and CDR2 are MNHNS and SASEGT. The CDR3 contains 17 residues.

This chain uses TRBV29-1 with TRBJ1-2, with 10 bases lining up with TRBD1. Losses at the gene ends were 6 bases for V and 5 bases for J; bases not matched to a gene: 12. CDR3 length: 15 residues. Germline CDR1 and CDR2: SQVTM and ANQGSEA. CDR3 coding DNA: TGCAGCGTGACGCCTGGGACAGGGGAGACTTATGGCTACACCTTC. Protein product: CSVTPGTGETYGYTF.

This clonotype was detected many times. This chain joins TRBV11-3 and TRBJ2-3; a possible D gene is TRBD2 (7 bases). The CDR3 is 15 amino acids. V was pared by 3 bases and J by 5 bases, with 15 bases between. Germline CDR1 SGHNT, CDR2 YENEEA. The CDR3 spells CASSLGGPPGDTQYF. In DNA form, the CDR3 reads TGTGCCAGCAGCTTGGGGGGGCCCCCCGGAGATACGCAGTATTTT.

This clonotype has a handful of counts. The DNA of the CDR3 is TGTGCCAGTAGCACCAGGCCCACAGATACGCAGTATTTT. Translating gives CASSTRPTDTQYF. The chain couples TRBV19 to TRBJ2-3; D unclear. V was shortened by 6 bases and J by 2 bases, with 9 bases between the two germline ends. CDR1 is LNHDA, CDR2 SQIVND, per germline (reference sequence). The CDR3 runs 13 residues.